Listed below are T cell receptor beta chains from one sample, sequenced in a study of T cell repertoires in cytomegalovirus infection. For these receptors, no antigen is known. In TCRdb, the reads were re-called with MiXCR into one record per CDR3 protein. This sample has about 830,000 distinct CDR3 sequences, with about 31% found just once. Here the sequenced sample was cultured CD8+ T cells from PBMCs, taken from culture after CMV antigen stimulation. These receptors were taken from a human donor in good health (CMV status not recorded). Some clones in this sample may be carry-over from other donors' samples. Both conserved end residues are part of each CDR3. Fields, in order: D gene, clone size, J gene, V gene, CDR3 DNA, CDR3 protein. D genes are given only for firm matches. For some rows the clone size is stated as once, few or many, or as a class when expanded; others skip it.

. . TRBJ1-4 TRBV3-1 TGTGCCAGCAGCCAAGAAAGGGGTGGGGAAAAACTGTTTTTT CASSQERGGEKLFF
TRBD1 . TRBJ2-1 TRBV5-1 TGCGCCAGCAGCGCCGGACAGGGGGCCAAGGATGAGCAGTTCTTC CASSAGQGAKDEQFF
. many TRBJ2-3 TRBV7-2 TGTGCCAGCAGCTTAGAAGCCGGGGCCCCCATGGATACGCAGTATTTT CASSLEAGAPMDTQYF
. . TRBJ1-2 TRBV13 TGTGCCAACAGCTTAAATGGGCAGCTATATGGCTATGGCTACACCTTC CANSLNGQLYGYGYTF
. few TRBJ2-1 TRBV2 TGTGCCAGCAGTGAACAGAGCTCCTACAATGAGCAGTTCTTC CASSEQSSYNEQFF
. . TRBJ2-7 TRBV7-6 TGTGCCAGCAGCAGCCCACAGGGCGGGGGTTACGAGCAGTACTTC CASSSPQGGGYEQYF
. . TRBJ2-1 TRBV6-6 TGTGCCAGCCAAGTGGGGGGCTTCTACAATGAGCAGTTCTTC CASQVGGFYNEQFF
. few TRBJ1-4 TRBV7-9 TGTGCCAGCAGCTTAGGGGTCGGTCTAAAGGAAAAACTGTTTTTT CASSLGVGLKEKLFF
. many TRBJ2-7 TRBV7-9 TGTGCCAGCAGCTTCGGGCAACCTTCGGGGGAGCAGTACTTC CASSFGQPSGEQYF
TRBD2 . TRBJ2-2 TRBV25-1 TGTGCCAGCAGTTGGGCGGGGGGGTACACCGGGGAGCTGTTTTTT CASSWAGGYTGELFF
TRBD2 . TRBJ2-3 TRBV11-2 TGTGCCAGCAGCTTAAGGGCTAGCGGGGGGATCAGCACAGATACGCAGTATTTT CASSLRASGGISTDTQYF
. . TRBJ2-7 TRBV9 TGTGCCAGCAGCGTACGAGGTAACGAGCAGTACTTC CASSVRGNEQYF
TRBD2 . TRBJ2-1 TRBV7-9 TGTGCCAGCAGCTTCTCGGGGCAGCGGGGGTACAATGAGCAGTTCTTC CASSFSGQRGYNEQFF
. . TRBJ2-3 TRBV11-2 TGTGCCAGCAGCTTAAGTAGCAGATCAGATACGCAGTATTTT CASSLSSRSDTQYF
TRBD1 . TRBJ2-2 TRBV9 TGTGCCAGCAGCGTAGTGTTGGACAGGGCGAACACCGGGGAGCTGTTTTTT CASSVVLDRANTGELFF
. few TRBJ1-5 TRBV6-1 TGTGCCAGCAGTGAAAGAAACCATCAGCCCCAGCATTTT CASSERNHQPQHF
. few TRBJ1-1 TRBV10-3 TGTGCCATCACAGAGACCATGAACACTGAAGCTTTCTTT CAITETMNTEAFF
TRBD2 few TRBJ2-3 TRBV12-3/TRBV12-4 TGTGCCAGCAGTTTTCTAGCGGGGACTTTCTCTACAGATACGCAGTATTTT CASSFLAGTFSTDTQYF
TRBD2 . TRBJ2-1 TRBV5-1 TGCGCCAGCAGCTTTGACCCGGGACTATACAATGAGCAGTTCTTC CASSFDPGLYNEQFF
. . TRBJ2-6 TRBV9 TGTGCCAGCAGCGTAGGAGCCTCTGGGGCCAACGTCCTGACTTTC CASSVGASGANVLTF
TRBD1 . TRBJ1-2 TRBV7-9 TGTGCCAGCGACCCCCGACAGGGCGACTATGGCTACACCTTC CASDPRQGDYGYTF
. few TRBJ1-2 TRBV4-1 TGCGCCAGCAGCCAAGGGCAGGGTTTGACGCTCGATGGCTACACCTTC CASSQGQGLTLDGYTF
. . TRBJ2-1 TRBV12-3/TRBV12-4 TGTGCCAGCAGTTTTGAAGACCACAATGAGCAGTTCTTC CASSFEDHNEQFF
TRBD2 . TRBJ2-1 TRBV7-3 TGTGCCAGCAGCTTCAGACTAGCGGGGGAACTATACAATGAGCAGTTCTTC CASSFRLAGELYNEQFF
TRBD2 . TRBJ2-7 TRBV3-1 TGTGCCAGCAGCCAAGATTCGGGGGGCTCCTACGAGCAGTACTTC CASSQDSGGSYEQYF
. . TRBJ2-3 TRBV19 TGTGCCAGTAGTATTGGGGAATGGTGGGATACGCAGTATTTT CASSIGEWWDTQYF
. . TRBJ1-2 TRBV18 TGTGCCAGCCCTGACAGAGTGCTAGGGAATGGCTACACCTTC CASPDRVLGNGYTF
. few TRBJ1-2 TRBV24-1 TGTGCCACCAGTGATTACGAGGATGGCTACACCTTC CATSDYEDGYTF
TRBD1 . TRBJ2-7 TRBV15 TGTGCCACCAGCAGAGATATGGACAGGGGGTACGAGCAGTACTTC CATSRDMDRGYEQYF
. . TRBJ2-4 TRBV27 TGTGCCAGCAGTTTATTGGGCGGCAAAAACATTCAGTACTTC CASSLLGGKNIQYF
. few TRBJ2-7 TRBV27 TGTGCCAGCAGTCCATCTGGGGGGCCCTCCTACGAGCAGTACTTC CASSPSGGPSYEQYF
TRBD1 few TRBJ2-1 TRBV6-8 TGTGCCAGCAGTTACTCGGGACAGTTAGTGGATGAGCAGTTCTTC CASSYSGQLVDEQFF
TRBD1 few TRBJ2-2 TRBV3-1 TGTGCCAGCAGCCAAGAAATTCCTAATGGGCAGGGGGACACCGGGGAGCTGTTTTTT CASSQEIPNGQGDTGELFF
. few TRBJ2-1 TRBV6-1 TGTGCCAGCAGTGTCGGGGTAAACAATGAGCAGTTCTTC CASSVGVNNEQFF
TRBD2 . TRBJ2-2 TRBV11-2 TGTGCCAGCAGCTTACCCTTCCTCGGGGGGGCAGCGAACACCGGGGAGCTGTTTTTT CASSLPFLGGAANTGELFF
. many TRBJ2-1 TRBV7-6 TGTGCCAGCAGCTTAGCACGAGGGCGTAAAGGCTACAATGAGCAGTTCTTC CASSLARGRKGYNEQFF
. few TRBJ1-5 TRBV19 TGTGCCAGTAGTATACAGGGTGGTAGCAATCAGCCCCAGCATTTT CASSIQGGSNQPQHF
. . TRBJ2-6 TRBV29-1 TGCAGCGTCACCGACGGAGGGGGCGCTGGGGCCAACGTCCTGACTTTC CSVTDGGGAGANVLTF
. few TRBJ2-5 TRBV6-1 TGTGCCAGCAGTGTGAGCCCGACATCACAAGAGACCCAGTACTTC CASSVSPTSQETQYF
. . TRBJ2-7 TRBV7-6 TGTGCCAGCAGCTTAGAGCAGGGGTCTTGGTACGAGCAGTACTTC CASSLEQGSWYEQYF
. many TRBJ2-2 TRBV11-2 TGTGCCAGCAGCTTAGATGAAGCCGGGGAGCTGTTTTTT CASSLDEAGELFF
TRBD2 few TRBJ2-5 TRBV29-1 TGCAGCGTTGAATGGGCGCGGGGGTTCGGGAGAACCCAGTACTTC CSVEWARGFGRTQYF
. . TRBJ1-5 TRBV27 TGTGCCAGCAGTTTATCGTCTGGGGGATTGAATCAGCCCCAGCATTTT CASSLSSGGLNQPQHF
. few TRBJ1-5 TRBV20-1 TGCAGTGCTAGGTCACCAGCAGAGGGGCTTTCTCATCAGCCCCAGCATTTT CSARSPAEGLSHQPQHF
TRBD1 . TRBJ1-1 TRBV4-1 TGCGCCAGCAGCCAAGGAAAGAGACAGGGGATTTTCTTT CASSQGKRQGIFF
. many TRBJ1-1 TRBV7-2 TGTGCCAGCAGCTTAGATAAACAGGGAGTTAACACTGAAGCTTTCTTT CASSLDKQGVNTEAFF
. . TRBJ1-4 TRBV7-1 TGTGCCAGCAGATCAGCGACAGAGTCGGGTGAAAAACTGTTTTTT CASRSATESGEKLFF
. . TRBJ2-2 TRBV10-3 TGTGCCATCAGTGAACGGTCCTGGACCTCAAACACCGGGGAGCTGTTTTTT CAISERSWTSNTGELFF
. . TRBJ1-5 TRBV27 TGTGCCAGCAGTGTCAGGGGCCAGGGCCATCAGCCCCAGCATTTT CASSVRGQGHQPQHF